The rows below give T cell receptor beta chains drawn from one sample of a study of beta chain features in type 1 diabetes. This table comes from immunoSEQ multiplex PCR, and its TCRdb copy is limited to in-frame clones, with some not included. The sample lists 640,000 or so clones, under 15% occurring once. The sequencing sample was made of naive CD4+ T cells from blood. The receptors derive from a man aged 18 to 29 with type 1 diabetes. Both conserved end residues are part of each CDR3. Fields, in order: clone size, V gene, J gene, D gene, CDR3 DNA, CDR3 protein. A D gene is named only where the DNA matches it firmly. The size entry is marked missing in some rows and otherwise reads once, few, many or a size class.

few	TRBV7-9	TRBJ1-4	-	TGTGCCAGCAGCTTGGCCGGGGCTAATGAAAAACTGTTTTTT	CASSLAGANEKLFF
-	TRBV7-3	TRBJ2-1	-	TGTGCCAGCAGCCCTGCGGAGGGGAATGAGCAGTTCTTC	CASSPAEGNEQFF
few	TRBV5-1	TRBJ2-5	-	TGCGCCAGCAGCCTGGACCCCGGACCCCAAGAGACCCAGTACTTC	CASSLDPGPQETQYF
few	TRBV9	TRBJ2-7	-	TGTGCCAGCAGCGTAGGACCGGACAACTCCTACGAGCAGTACTTC	CASSVGPDNSYEQYF
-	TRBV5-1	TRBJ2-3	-	TGCGCCAGCAGCTTGGATCCGCAGGGCGGGGCAGATACGCAGTATTTT	CASSLDPQGGADTQYF
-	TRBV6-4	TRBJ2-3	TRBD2	TGTGCCAGCAGTGCCCAAGCGGGGAGCACAGATACGCAGTATTTT	CASSAQAGSTDTQYF
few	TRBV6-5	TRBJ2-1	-	TGTGCCAGCAGAGGCTCCTACAATGAGCAGTTCTTC	CASRGSYNEQFF
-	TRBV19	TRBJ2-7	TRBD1	TGTGCCAGTAGTATGCGACAGGGGGCCAGCTACGAGCAGTACTTC	CASSMRQGASYEQYF
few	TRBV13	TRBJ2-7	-	TGTGCCAGCAGCTCCGCCGGGGGTAGCGTCCACGAGCAGTACTTC	CASSSAGGSVHEQYF
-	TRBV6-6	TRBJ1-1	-	TGTGCCAGCAGTCCTGACGGTCTGAACACTGAAGCTTTCTTT	CASSPDGLNTEAFF
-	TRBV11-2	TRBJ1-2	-	TGTGCCAGCAGCTCCAGGGGTCCGTCGGACTATGGCTACACCTTC	CASSSRGPSDYGYTF
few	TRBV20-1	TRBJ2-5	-	TGCAGTGCACCGCTCCAAGAGACCCAGTACTTC	CSAPLQETQYF
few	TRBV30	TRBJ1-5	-	TGTGCCTGGAGCGAGGGTTACAATCAGCCCCAGCATTTT	CAWSEGYNQPQHF
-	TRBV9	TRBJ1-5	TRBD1	TGTGCCAGCAGCCCAGGGACAGGGGCGGGGGACAATCAGCCCCAGCATTTT	CASSPGTGAGDNQPQHF
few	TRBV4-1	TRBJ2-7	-	TGCGCCAGCAGCGGGGGGCTCTACGAGCAGTACTTC	CASSGGLYEQYF
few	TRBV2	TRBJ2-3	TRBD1	TGTGCCAGCAGTGAAGAGGGACAGGGGGCAGATACGCAGTATTTT	CASSEEGQGADTQYF
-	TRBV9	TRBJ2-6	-	TGTGCCAGCAGCGTAGCTCCCGGGACGGCTTTGGGCTCTGGGGCCAACGTCCTGACTTTC	CASSVAPGTALGSGANVLTF
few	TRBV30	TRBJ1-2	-	TGTGCCTGGTCCTCTCTGGACGGTAACTATGGCTACACCTTC	CAWSSLDGNYGYTF
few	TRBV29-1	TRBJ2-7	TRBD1	TGCAGCGTTGGACAGGGGGAGCTCTACGAGCAGTACTTC	CSVGQGELYEQYF
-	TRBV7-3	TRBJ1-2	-	TGTGCCAGCAGCGTAGCCACAGGGAGCGGCTACACCTTC	CASSVATGSGYTF
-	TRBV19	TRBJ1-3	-	TGTGCCAGTGATAGGGGATGGGCCCACTCTGGAAACACCATATATTTT	CASDRGWAHSGNTIYF
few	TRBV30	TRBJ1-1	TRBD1	TGTGCCTGGAACGGACAGGTGAGCACTGAAGCTTTCTTT	CAWNGQVSTEAFF
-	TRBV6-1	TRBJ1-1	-	TGTGCCAGCAGTGAGGCCAGACAGACGAACACTGAAGCTTTCTTT	CASSEARQTNTEAFF
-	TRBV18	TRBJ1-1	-	TGTGCCAGCTCACCAACGAGGGGAGGCACTGAAGCTTTCTTT	CASSPTRGGTEAFF
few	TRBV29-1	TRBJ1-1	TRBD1	TGCAGCGTCCTAGGGGCAGGGGGTACTGAAGCTTTCTTT	CSVLGAGGTEAFF
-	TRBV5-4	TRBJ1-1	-	TGTGCCAGCAGCTCGAGTATCGGGAACACTGAAGCTTTCTTT	CASSSSIGNTEAFF
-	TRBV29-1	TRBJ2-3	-	TGCAGCGTTGGCTCGGCTAGCGTAGCAGATACGCAGTATTTT	CSVGSASVADTQYF
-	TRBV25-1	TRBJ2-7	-	TGTGCCAGCAGTGATACTGGGAAACCATACGAGCAGTACTTC	CASSDTGKPYEQYF
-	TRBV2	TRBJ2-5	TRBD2	TGTGCCAGCAGTCCGGGACTAGCGGGGGTAGAGACCCAGTACTTC	CASSPGLAGVETQYF
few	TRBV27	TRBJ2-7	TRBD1	TGTGCCAGCAGTTTGGAGTCAGGGGGCGCTTACGAGCAGTACTTC	CASSLESGGAYEQYF
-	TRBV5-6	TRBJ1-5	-	TGTGCCAGCAGCTTTTACGGGGTTGGTCAGCCCCAGCATTTT	CASSFYGVGQPQHF
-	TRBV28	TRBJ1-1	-	TGTGCCAGCAGCCTAGGGACGGTGAACACTGAAGCTTTCTTT	CASSLGTVNTEAFF
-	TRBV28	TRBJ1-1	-	TGTGCCAGCAGGGGGGCGGAGGTTGGTAGCACTGAAGCTTTCTTT	CASRGAEVGSTEAFF
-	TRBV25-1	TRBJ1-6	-	TGTGCCAGCAGTGAAGGGAGCTCCTATAATTCACCCCTCCACTTT	CASSEGSSYNSPLHF
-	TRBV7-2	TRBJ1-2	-	TGTGCCAGCAGCTTCTCGGGTAACTATGGCTACACCTTC	CASSFSGNYGYTF
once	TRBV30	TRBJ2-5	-	TGTGCCCATCGAGAGACCCAGTACTTC	CAHRETQYF
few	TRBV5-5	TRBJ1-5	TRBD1	TGTGCCAGCAGCGGAGCGACAGGGGATAGCAATCAGCCCCAGCATTTT	CASSGATGDSNQPQHF
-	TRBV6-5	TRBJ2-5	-	TGTGCCAGCAGTTACTCCACAGATACCCAAGAGACCCAGTACTTC	CASSYSTDTQETQYF
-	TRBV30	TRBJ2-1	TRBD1	TGTGCCTTACAGGACAGGGCCCTTTACAATGAGCAGTTCTTC	CALQDRALYNEQFF
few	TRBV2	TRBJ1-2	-	TGTGCCAGCAGTGAACAGGGGTCTGACTATGGCTACACCTTC	CASSEQGSDYGYTF
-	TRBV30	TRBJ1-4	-	TGTGCCTGGAGTGTTAGGAGTGATACAACTAATGAAAAACTGTTTTTT	CAWSVRSDTTNEKLFF
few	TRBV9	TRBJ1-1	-	TGTGCCAGCAGCGTAGACGGCCCGAACACTGAAGCTTTCTTT	CASSVDGPNTEAFF
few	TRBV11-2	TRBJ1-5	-	TGTGCCAGCAGCTTAGGGGCACAGCATAGCAATCAGCCCCAGCATTTT	CASSLGAQHSNQPQHF